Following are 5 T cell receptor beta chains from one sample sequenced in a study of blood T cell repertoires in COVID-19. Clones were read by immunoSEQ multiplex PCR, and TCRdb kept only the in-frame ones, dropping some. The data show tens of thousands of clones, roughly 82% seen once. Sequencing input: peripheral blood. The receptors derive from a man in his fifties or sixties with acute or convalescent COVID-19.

CDR3 sequence (DNA): TGCGCCAGCAGCCAATTACCGACAGGGGACACTGAAGCTTTCTTT. Translation gives CASSQLPTGDTEAFF. V is TRBV4-1 and J is TRBJ1-1; TRBD1 aligns across 8 bases. CDR1 is MGHRA, CDR2 YSYEKL, per germline. The CDR3 consists of 15 residues. J was trimmed by 3 bases and V by 2 bases; bases with no gene match: 5.

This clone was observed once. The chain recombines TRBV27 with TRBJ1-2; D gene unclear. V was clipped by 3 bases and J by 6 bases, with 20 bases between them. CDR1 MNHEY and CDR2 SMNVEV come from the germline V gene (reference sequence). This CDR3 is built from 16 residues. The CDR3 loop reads CASSFRVGGFSDGYTF. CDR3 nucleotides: TGTGCCAGCAGTTTCCGCGTCGGTGGTTTTTCGGATGGCTACACCTTC.

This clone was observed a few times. The CDR3 DNA reads as TGTGCCAGCAGTCTACAGGGCTCGGGTCAGCCCCAGCATTTT. Translated, it gives CASSLQGSGQPQHF. The chain links TRBV6-5 to TRBJ1-5, with D perhaps matching TRBD1 (6 bases). Germline-derived CDR1 and CDR2 are MNHEY and SVGAGI. Trimming cost V 5 bases and J 6 bases, with 14 bases left between them. This CDR3 has 14 amino acids.

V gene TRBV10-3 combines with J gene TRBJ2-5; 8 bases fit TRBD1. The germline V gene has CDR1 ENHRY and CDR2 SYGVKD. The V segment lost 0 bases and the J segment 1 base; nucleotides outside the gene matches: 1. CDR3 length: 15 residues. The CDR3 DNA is TGTGCCATCAGTGAGTCAGGACAGGGCCAAGAGACCCAGTACTTC. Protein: CAISESGQGQETQYF.

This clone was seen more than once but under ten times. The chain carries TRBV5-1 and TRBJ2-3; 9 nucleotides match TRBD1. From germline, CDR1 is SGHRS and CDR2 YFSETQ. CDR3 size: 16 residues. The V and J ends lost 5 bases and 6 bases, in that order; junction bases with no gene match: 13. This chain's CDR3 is CASRLLQGARGDTQYF. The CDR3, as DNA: TGCGCCAGCAGACTCCTACAGGGGGCGCGGGGTGATACGCAGTATTTT.